What follows is one TCR beta chain and its context. Its antigen has not been determined. At one end the junction does not follow the germline gene, possibly because of a read error. From the cysteine through the phenylalanine, the CDR3 covers 13 amino acids. The retained sequence is limited to the CDR3, 39 bases, with the frame set at the first base. The germline V gene gives CDR1 as LGHNA and CDR2 as YNFKEQ. The data are from a study of tumor-infiltrating lymphocytes in primary liver carcinoma (TCRdb year 2017). The study in broad terms: Of the five patients, three men and two women aged 30 to 69 years, four had hepatocellular carcinoma and one had combined HCC and intrahepatic cholangiocarcinoma. A total of some 35 specimens from 5 patients went through TCRbeta repertoire sequencing, namely 25 tumor regions, 5 adjacent noncancerous liver tissues and 5 peripheral blood samples. Roughly 3.5 to 8 million productive TCRbeta reads were obtained per sample, and no significant difference in read depth was found between tissue types. High reproducibility was observed for the technical replicate repertoires, with mean shared-clone rates near 0.89 and correlation coefficients above 0.95. TCRbeta repertoire sequencing, expression microarrays and whole-exome sequencing were combined in the study across five regions of each liver tumor, with adjacent normal tissue and blood also included. To link TCRbeta repertoire diversity with the local molecular phenotype, the approximately 25 tumor region samples were profiled using Agilent mRNA microarrays. The five patients had tumors of stage T1-T3 N0M0, with maximum diameters ranging from about 4.2 to 10 cm.

Total RNA and DNA were co-extracted without cell sorting from roughly 20-30 mg of bulk tissue using the AllPrep DNA/RNA mini kit. Between late 2015 and 2016, 4 to 6 patients in China with histopathologically diagnosed primary liver carcinoma had surgical resection. At the time of sampling, the patients were treatment-naive and had chronic HBV infection. Five spatially separated regions were sampled per tumor: superior, inferior, left-lateral and right-lateral poles, plus the tumor centre. Histology showed that every tumor sample contained more than 75% viable tumor cells. Pieces of fresh tumor and adjacent tissue were cut in half, with one half kept in RNAlater at -80 degrees C and the other half sent for histology. General findings and caveats noted by the study authors: Because the samples were bulk and unsorted, CD4+ and CD8+ T cell repertoires could not be compared. Repertoire overlap was higher between tumor regions (mean about 36%) than tumor-adjacent (around 17%) or tumor-blood (14%) pairs, consistent with antigen-driven expansion. Only the TCR beta chain was sequenced, so true repertoire diversity is likely underestimated because unpaired alpha chains were not captured. The top 250 clones made up a significantly larger repertoire fraction in tumors than in blood (p = 0.039). Only about 7.5-25% of top clones were found in all five regions of a tumor, suggesting spatial heterogeneity of tumor-infiltrating T cells. Only a few patients were included in the study, and the authors note that the findings should be validated in a larger study.

A constant-region primer and ProtoScript II reverse transcriptase were used to reverse-transcribe TCRbeta-specific cDNA from approximately 550 ng total RNA. The TCRbeta libraries were prepared through three rounds of nested multiplex PCR following a slightly modified ARM-PCR procedure. Multiplex TRBV1-TRBV30 forward primers and a Cbeta reverse primer were used in the first two PCR rounds, each of which was run for 10 to 11 cycles. Sample barcodes and Illumina adapters were added in a final 25-cycle PCR with Deep VentR polymerase. Before sequencing, amplicons between 200 and 500 bp were purified from gel using a QIAquick gel extraction kit. TCRbeta amplicons were sequenced on an Illumina HiSeq 2500 with 250-bp paired-end reads. In the source study's methods: To recover full CDR3 sequences, reads were quality-trimmed using Trimmomatic v0.33 and paired reads were then merged using FLASH v1.2.11. MiGEC v1.2.1b assigned V, D and J germline segments to the rearranged TCRbeta sequences. Clonotype statistics, along with Shannon-Wiener diversity indices, were calculated using VDJtools v1.0.0. To reduce sampling bias, subsequent analyses other than the diversity analysis used only the 250 most abundant clonotypes in each sample. The public reads were quality trimmed at Q25 with fastp and then assembled into clones with MiXCR by TCRdb, keeping productive beta chains. Rows with a matching CDR3 protein are joined into one entry that keeps the most common DNA and genes. TCRdb's processing, not the study's, gives the V and J calls here. The sample table lists some 180,000 distinct CDR3 sequences, approximately 86% of them with a count of one. Jointly, the top ten make up approximately 18% of the sample.

Material for sequencing was tumor tissue from primary liver carcinoma. The V gene is TRBV4-2 and the J gene is TRBJ2-1; TRBD2 agrees with 7 junctional bases. The TCR originated in a man aged 35 to 55 with primary liver carcinoma and hepatitis B virus infection. Here the CDR3 is given as CASSQDWGGEQLF. The DNA reads as follows: TGTGCCAGTAGCCAAGATTGGGGGGGTGAGCAGCTCTTC.